The rows below give T cell receptor beta chains drawn from one sample of a study of CD4 T cells in relation to SARS-CoV-2 and coronaviruses. Sequencing used immunoSEQ multiplex PCR; TCRdb keeps in-frame clones, though not all of them. The sample lists 15,000 to 25,000 clones, more than 60% occurring once. For these TCRs, the target antigens are not known. Sequencing used CD4+ T cells from PBMCs, cultured in vitro. The receptors here all came from a human donor in good health. Each CDR3 is given with its conserved first and last residue. Each record gives: V gene, clone size, J gene, CDR3 protein. Clone size appears in some rows only: once, few, many, or a class for an expanded clone.

v_gene: TRBV4-2; abundance: NA; j_gene: TRBJ2-7; CDR3aa: CASSQDSAAASGRYEQYF
v_gene: TRBV3-1/TRBV3-2; abundance: NA; j_gene: TRBJ2-1; CDR3aa: CASSPPGLQNEQFF
v_gene: TRBV7-3; abundance: NA; j_gene: TRBJ2-7; CDR3aa: CASSSGLAGVGEQYF
v_gene: TRBV10-1; abundance: NA; j_gene: TRBJ2-5; CDR3aa: CASSRDPGETQYF
v_gene: TRBV4-2; abundance: NA; j_gene: TRBJ2-6; CDR3aa: CASSQGGRLSSGANVLTF
v_gene: TRBV10-1; abundance: few; j_gene: TRBJ2-1; CDR3aa: CASILGLAGGPGSYNEQFF
v_gene: TRBV5-1; abundance: few; j_gene: TRBJ1-2; CDR3aa: CASSPTQGPYGYTF
v_gene: TRBV9; abundance: NA; j_gene: TRBJ2-3; CDR3aa: CASSASGGTSTDTQYF
v_gene: TRBV5-1; abundance: NA; j_gene: TRBJ1-2; CDR3aa: CASSLGDRGVDGYTF
v_gene: TRBV18; abundance: NA; j_gene: TRBJ1-5; CDR3aa: CASSPGTGPNQPQHF
v_gene: TRBV7-2; abundance: NA; j_gene: TRBJ2-3; CDR3aa: CASTRWGGAQGTQYF
v_gene: TRBV11-3; abundance: NA; j_gene: TRBJ2-7; CDR3aa: CASSLGGRSEQYF
v_gene: TRBV19; abundance: NA; j_gene: TRBJ2-1; CDR3aa: CASSIVGTGGYNEQFF
v_gene: TRBV30; abundance: NA; j_gene: TRBJ1-5; CDR3aa: CAWRNQGRGQPQHF
v_gene: TRBV7-8; abundance: NA; j_gene: TRBJ2-1; CDR3aa: CASSLVLSRYNEQFF
v_gene: TRBV14; abundance: NA; j_gene: TRBJ2-2; CDR3aa: CASRMAGATNTGELFF
v_gene: TRBV2; abundance: NA; j_gene: TRBJ1-1; CDR3aa: CASSGEGVTEAFF
v_gene: TRBV11-2; abundance: NA; j_gene: TRBJ2-5; CDR3aa: CATAGGVETQYF
v_gene: TRBV18; abundance: NA; j_gene: TRBJ2-3; CDR3aa: CASSAELAAQYF
v_gene: TRBV6-5; abundance: few; j_gene: TRBJ2-1; CDR3aa: CASSNWDFNEQFF
v_gene: TRBV4-1; abundance: NA; j_gene: TRBJ1-1; CDR3aa: CASSQLRGTGGPRTEAFF
v_gene: TRBV21-1; abundance: NA; j_gene: TRBJ2-1; CDR3aa: CASTQSGDRGGNEQFF
v_gene: TRBV6-4; abundance: NA; j_gene: TRBJ2-3; CDR3aa: CASSEELTDTQYF
v_gene: TRBV4-1; abundance: NA; j_gene: TRBJ1-2; CDR3aa: CASSPGQGGSPIYGYTF
v_gene: TRBV29-1; abundance: NA; j_gene: TRBJ2-5; CDR3aa: CSVAQGSGGETQYF
v_gene: TRBV6-5; abundance: NA; j_gene: TRBJ2-1; CDR3aa: CANGASGAAYNEQFF
v_gene: TRBV9; abundance: NA; j_gene: TRBJ2-7; CDR3aa: CASSAGGQMEHGQYF
v_gene: TRBV19; abundance: NA; j_gene: TRBJ2-5; CDR3aa: CASSTGTSGMETQYF
v_gene: TRBV11-2; abundance: NA; j_gene: TRBJ1-2; CDR3aa: CASSSRRENYGYTF
v_gene: TRBV19; abundance: once; j_gene: TRBJ1-2; CDR3aa: CASSEIQGDGYTF
v_gene: TRBV6-5; abundance: once; j_gene: TRBJ1-5; CDR3aa: CASSPRGRGNQPQHF
v_gene: TRBV5-1; abundance: NA; j_gene: TRBJ2-2; CDR3aa: CASGTGSNTGELFF
v_gene: TRBV25-1; abundance: NA; j_gene: TRBJ2-6; CDR3aa: CASSSGGPSSGANVLTF
v_gene: TRBV30; abundance: few; j_gene: TRBJ1-5; CDR3aa: CAWSLRGGGGNQPQHF
v_gene: TRBV4-1; abundance: once; j_gene: TRBJ2-3; CDR3aa: CASSHTSGGRTDTQYF
v_gene: TRBV2; abundance: once; j_gene: TRBJ2-1; CDR3aa: CASSLGLAGLNEQFF
v_gene: TRBV7-2; abundance: NA; j_gene: TRBJ2-1; CDR3aa: CASSLTSGNYNEQFF
v_gene: TRBV14; abundance: NA; j_gene: TRBJ2-1; CDR3aa: CASSHSLGSSYNEQFF
v_gene: TRBV7-2; abundance: NA; j_gene: TRBJ1-1; CDR3aa: CASSLRPGGKNTEAFF
v_gene: TRBV2; abundance: NA; j_gene: TRBJ2-7; CDR3aa: CASSGTGRYEQYF
v_gene: TRBV6-5; abundance: once; j_gene: TRBJ2-5; CDR3aa: CASSYSIETQYF
v_gene: TRBV4-2; abundance: NA; j_gene: TRBJ1-5; CDR3aa: CASSQDLTGASNQPQHF
v_gene: TRBV7-3; abundance: NA; j_gene: TRBJ1-1; CDR3aa: CASRRDRGHTEAFF
v_gene: TRBV6-5; abundance: NA; j_gene: TRBJ1-6; CDR3aa: CASSLTLKGSPLHF
v_gene: TRBV19; abundance: NA; j_gene: TRBJ2-7; CDR3aa: CASSTLQGGGFGEQYF
v_gene: TRBV29-1; abundance: once; j_gene: TRBJ2-7; CDR3aa: CSGRTGRYEQYF
v_gene: TRBV7-2; abundance: few; j_gene: TRBJ2-7; CDR3aa: CASSFGTGNYEQYF
v_gene: TRBV2; abundance: few; j_gene: TRBJ2-2; CDR3aa: CASTEQGQGGTGELFF
v_gene: TRBV7-6; abundance: NA; j_gene: TRBJ2-1; CDR3aa: CASSLHRDYFNEQFF
v_gene: TRBV18; abundance: NA; j_gene: TRBJ2-3; CDR3aa: CASSPIGGEGYF
v_gene: TRBV7-9; abundance: NA; j_gene: TRBJ1-2; CDR3aa: CASSLGGGEGGDYGYTF
v_gene: TRBV16; abundance: NA; j_gene: TRBJ2-7; CDR3aa: CASARHSAVYEQYF
v_gene: TRBV6-2/TRBV6-3; abundance: NA; j_gene: TRBJ2-1; CDR3aa: CASTYSGRGYNEQFF
v_gene: TRBV29-1; abundance: NA; j_gene: TRBJ1-2; CDR3aa: CSADRGQGPYGYTF
v_gene: TRBV19; abundance: NA; j_gene: TRBJ1-4; CDR3aa: CASLNDREGMEKLFF
v_gene: TRBV28; abundance: NA; j_gene: TRBJ1-1; CDR3aa: CASSFKFSAFF
v_gene: TRBV9; abundance: NA; j_gene: TRBJ1-2; CDR3aa: CASSVAEGTFNYGYTF
v_gene: TRBV7-9; abundance: few; j_gene: TRBJ1-6; CDR3aa: CASSLAAGRDSPLHF
v_gene: TRBV4-3; abundance: NA; j_gene: TRBJ1-4; CDR3aa: CASSQGGQRGEKLFF